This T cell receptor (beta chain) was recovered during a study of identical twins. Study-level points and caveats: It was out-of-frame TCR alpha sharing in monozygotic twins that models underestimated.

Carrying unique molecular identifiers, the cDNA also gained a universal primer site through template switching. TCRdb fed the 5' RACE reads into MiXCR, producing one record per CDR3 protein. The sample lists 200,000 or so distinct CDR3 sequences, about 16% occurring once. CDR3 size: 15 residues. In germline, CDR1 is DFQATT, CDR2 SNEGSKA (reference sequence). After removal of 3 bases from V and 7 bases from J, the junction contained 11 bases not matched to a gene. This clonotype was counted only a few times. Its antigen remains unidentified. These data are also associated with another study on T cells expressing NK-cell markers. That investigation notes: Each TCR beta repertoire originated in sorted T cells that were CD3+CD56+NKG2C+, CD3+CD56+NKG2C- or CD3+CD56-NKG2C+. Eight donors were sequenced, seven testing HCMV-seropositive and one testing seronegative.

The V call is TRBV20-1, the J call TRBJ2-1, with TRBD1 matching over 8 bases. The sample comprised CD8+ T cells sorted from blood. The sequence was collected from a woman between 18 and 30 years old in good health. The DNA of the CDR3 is TGCAGTGCTAGTTCAGGGGGCGCCGGTCAGAATGAGCAGTTCTTC. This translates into CSASSGGAGQNEQFF.